This T cell receptor (beta chain) was sequenced during a study of cytomegalovirus exposure and HLA in healthy donors. Study-wide background: Previous work identified roughly 120 million unique TCR beta sequences from around 180 million T cells.

The PCR had 60 Vbeta and 13 Jbeta primers. The data were produced by immunoSEQ multiplex PCR, yet TCRdb's version contains in-frame clones alone and is incomplete. The data show some 130,000 clones, roughly 70% seen once. Those who donated were healthy bone marrow donors. Study-wide findings and caveats: High specificity and sensitivity for cytomegalovirus status were reported for the classifier. Analyses of presence and absence presupposed an approximately uniform sequencing depth across donors.

The CDR3 sequence is 14 residues long. The junction had 3 bases not matched to a gene; V was cut back by 1 base and J by 4 bases. The germline gives CDR1 SGHTA, CDR2 FQGTGA. This clone was found once. Its antigen is unknown. The source material was PBMCs. The receptor's source is a middle-aged man in good health and CMV-seronegative. This chain joins TRBV7-3 and TRBJ2-5; 7 bases align to TRBD1. CDR3 sequence (DNA): TGTGCCAGCAGCTTAAAAGGGGGCGGAGAGACCCAGTACTTC. It yields the protein CASSLKGGGETQYF.